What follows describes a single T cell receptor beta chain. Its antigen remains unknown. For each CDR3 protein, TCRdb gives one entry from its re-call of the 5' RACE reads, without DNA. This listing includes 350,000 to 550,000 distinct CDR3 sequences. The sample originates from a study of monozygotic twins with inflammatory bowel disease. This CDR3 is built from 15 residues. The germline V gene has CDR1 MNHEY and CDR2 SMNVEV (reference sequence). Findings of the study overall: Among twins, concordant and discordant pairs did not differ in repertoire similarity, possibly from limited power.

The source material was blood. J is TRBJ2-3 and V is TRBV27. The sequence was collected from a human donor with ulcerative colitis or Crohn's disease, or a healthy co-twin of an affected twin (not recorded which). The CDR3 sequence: CASRRVVTSTDTQYF.